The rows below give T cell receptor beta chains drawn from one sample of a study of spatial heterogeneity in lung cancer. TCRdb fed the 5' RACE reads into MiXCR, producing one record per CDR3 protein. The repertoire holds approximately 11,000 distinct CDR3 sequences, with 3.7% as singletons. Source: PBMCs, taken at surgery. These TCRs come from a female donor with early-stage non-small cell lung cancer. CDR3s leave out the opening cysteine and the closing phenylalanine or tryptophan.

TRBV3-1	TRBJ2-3	ASSQAGGAGTDTQY
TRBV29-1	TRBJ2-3	SVVPVQGESTDTQY
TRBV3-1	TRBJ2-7	ASSLFSGGAEQY
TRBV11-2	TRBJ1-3	ASSSADTGSGNTIY
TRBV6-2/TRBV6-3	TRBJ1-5	ASSSRTGYQPQH
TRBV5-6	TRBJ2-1	ASSSWTGKGNEQF
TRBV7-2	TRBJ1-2	ASSLGQGAYGYT
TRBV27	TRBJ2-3	ASSLLVAGGTDTQY
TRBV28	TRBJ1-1	ASCGGALNTEAF
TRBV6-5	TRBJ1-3	ASSYSRSGSGNTIY
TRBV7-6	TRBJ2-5	ASSQIAGGRETQY
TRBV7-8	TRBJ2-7	ASSSTSQGFYEQY
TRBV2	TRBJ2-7	ASSERQTSYEQY
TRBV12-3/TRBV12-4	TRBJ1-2	ASSLVGTDGYT
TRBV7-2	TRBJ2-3	ASSSTRLGDTQY
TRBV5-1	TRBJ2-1	ASSFSSGGYNEQF
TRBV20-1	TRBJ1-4	SARTGTNEKLF
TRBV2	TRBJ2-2	ASGPGITGELF